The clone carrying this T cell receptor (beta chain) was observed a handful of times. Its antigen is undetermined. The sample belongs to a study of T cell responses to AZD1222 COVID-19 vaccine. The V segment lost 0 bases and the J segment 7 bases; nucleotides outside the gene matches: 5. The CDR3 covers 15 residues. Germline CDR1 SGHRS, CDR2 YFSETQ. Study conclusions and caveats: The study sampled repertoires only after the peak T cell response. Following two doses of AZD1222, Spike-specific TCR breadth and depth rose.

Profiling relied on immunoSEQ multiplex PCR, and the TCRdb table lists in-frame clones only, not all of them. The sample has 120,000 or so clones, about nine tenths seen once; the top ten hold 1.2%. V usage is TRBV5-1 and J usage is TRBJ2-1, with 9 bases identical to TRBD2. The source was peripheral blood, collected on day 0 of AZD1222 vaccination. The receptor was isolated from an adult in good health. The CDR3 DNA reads TGCGCCAGCAGCTTGGTCCCGGGACTAGCTAATGAGCAGTTCTTC. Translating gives CASSLVPGLANEQFF.